The 27 T cell receptor beta chains below were found in one sample sequenced in a study of CD8 T cells in Susac syndrome. RNA in amounts of about 0.45 to 1 ug was reverse transcribed with random hexamers. MiXCR, run by TCRdb on the immunoSEQ multiplex PCR reads, gives a single entry per CDR3 protein. The data contain about 180,000 distinct CDR3 sequences, about 95% of them seen just once; the ten biggest clones take up 0.15% to 0.2%. Sequenced: CD8+ T cells from PBMCs. The receptors derive from a human donor with multiple sclerosis.

The CDR3 DNA follows: TGCAGCGTTTTTGACAGTTTCACCTACGAGCAGTACTTC. Translated, it gives CSVFDSFTYEQYF. This chain links TRBV29-1 with TRBJ2-7; tentatively, D is TRBD1 (5 bases). This CDR3 is built from 13 residues. Germline values: CDR1 SQVTM, CDR2 ANQGSEA. The germline V and J ends were trimmed by 5 bases and 2 bases, with 13 bases remaining between them.

J is TRBJ2-7 and V is TRBV9; 9 nucleotides agree with TRBD1. CDR1 and CDR2 (germline): SGDLS, YYNGEE. The CDR3 totals 15 residues. Trimming removed 2 bases from V and 3 bases from J; junction bases left unmatched: 6. The CDR3 nucleotides are TGTGCCAGCAGCGTGGGACAGGGAGGGATCTACGAGCAGTACTTC. Translated: CASSVGQGGIYEQYF.

CDR3 in amino acids: CAISDSSYEQYF. CDR3 sequence (DNA): TGTGCCATCAGCGATAGCTCCTACGAGCAGTACTTC. The chain carries TRBV10-3 and TRBJ2-7; D is unresolved. This CDR3 spans 12 amino acids. The V end lost 6 bases, the J end lost 0 bases, and 6 bases lay between the germline ends. In germline, CDR1 is ENHRY, CDR2 SYGVKD.

This clonotype was counted once. The DNA for the CDR3 is TGCAGTGTTGTGCCGGGACTAGCGTTAACCTACGAGCAGTACTTC. Protein sequence: CSVVPGLALTYEQYF. This rearrangement joins TRBV20-1 to TRBJ2-7; TRBD2 agrees at 10 bases. V lost 7 bases to trimming and J lost 2 bases; unmatched junction nucleotides: 11. CDR3 length: 15 amino acids. Germline V gene lookup returns CDR1 DFQATT and CDR2 SNEGSKA (reference sequence).

This clonotype was picked up one time. The J gene is TRBJ2-5, the V gene TRBV12-3 or TRBV12-4, with 11 bases that match TRBD1. The CDR3 has 15 amino acids. Trimming cost V 5 bases and J 4 bases; bases outside gene matches: 6. The CDR3 sequence is CASSPGQGAVETQYF. The CDR3 region has the DNA TGTGCCAGCAGTCCTGGACAGGGGGCGGTAGAGACCCAGTACTTC.

This chain uses TRBV9 with TRBJ1-1; D is perhaps TRBD1 (5 bases). From germline, CDR1 is SGDLS and CDR2 YYNGEE. V was shortened by 0 bases and J by 0 bases, with 15 bases between the two germline ends. The CDR3 sequence is 17 residues long. The CDR3 bases are TGTGCCAGCAGCGTAGGTCCAGGGAAAGATTTGAACACTGAAGCTTTCTTT. Protein product: CASSVGPGKDLNTEAFF.

CDR3 DNA sequence: TGTGCCAGCAGCTTGGGGAATCAGCCCCAGCATTTT. It yields the protein CASSLGNQPQHF. The V gene is TRBV7-9, the J gene TRBJ1-5, with D hard to call. Trimming took off 3 bases at V and 4 bases at J, with 4 bases between the two ends. The CDR3 spans 12 residues. Germline V lookup: CDR1 SEHNR, CDR2 FQNEAQ (reference sequence). The entire variable domain, with the rest obtained from reference TRBV7-9 and TRBJ1-5, is as follows: DTGVSQNPRHKITKRGQNVTFRCDPISEHNRLYWYRQTLGQGPEFLTYFQNEAQLEKSRLLSDRFSAERPKGSFSTLEIQRTEQGDSAMYLCASSLGNQPQHFGDGTRLSIL.

The chain joins TRBV7-9 to TRBJ2-7; D remains ambiguous. CDR1 and CDR2 (germline): SEHNR, FQNEAQ (reference sequence). Trimming removed 1 base at V and 6 bases at J, with 4 bases between. The CDR3 covers 11 residues. The CDR3 bases are TGTGCCAGCAGCTTAGTTGTCGAGCAGTACTTC. This encodes CASSLVVEQYF.

This chain joins TRBV27 and TRBJ2-2; no clear D gene. The CDR3 totals 15 residues. Germline V lookup: CDR1 MNHEY, CDR2 SMNVEV (reference sequence). With 4 bases removed from V and 1 base from J, the gap between germline ends came to 10 bases. The CDR3 sequence: CASSSWIGNTGELFF. The CDR3 DNA is TGTGCCAGCAGTTCCTGGATAGGGAACACCGGGGAGCTGTTTTTT.

The chain couples TRBV27 to TRBJ2-1; 11 nucleotides align to TRBD2. Unmatched junction bases numbered 9, after V lost 4 bases and J lost 4 bases. Germline CDR1 reads MNHEY; CDR2 reads SMNVEV (reference sequence). This CDR3 has 17 residues. The CDR3 DNA reads as TGTGCCAGCAGTTCCCCCTTAGCGGGAGGGCTGTACAATGAGCAGTTCTTC. This translates into CASSSPLAGGLYNEQFF.

This chain connects TRBV30 to TRBJ1-1; D unresolved. The length of the CDR3 is 13 residues. V lost 2 bases, J lost 1 base, and 8 bases lay in between. Germline assignment: CDR1 GTSNPN and CDR2 SVGIG (reference sequence). DNA of the CDR3: TGTGCCTGGAGTCCCGACTGGAACACTGAAGCTTTCTTT. Protein product: CAWSPDWNTEAFF.

The chain employs TRBV27 and TRBJ2-1, with 11 nucleotides matching TRBD2. Germline lookup yields CDR1 MNHEY and CDR2 SMNVEV (reference sequence). There are 18 residues in the CDR3. The V segment lost 7 bases and the J segment 4 bases; nucleotides outside the gene matches: 15. As DNA, the CDR3 is TGTGCCAGCACCACAGCAGGGTTGGGACTAGCGGTTTACAATGAGCAGTTCTTC. This codes for CASTTAGLGLAVYNEQFF.

The chain combines TRBV2 with TRBJ1-2; TRBD1 agrees at 9 bases. V shed 5 bases, J shed 4 bases, and the junction held 11 bases outside the gene matches. Germline values: CDR1 SNHLY, CDR2 FYNNEI. There are 16 residues in the CDR3. The chain's CDR3 is CASSTPDRGRSYGYTF. The CDR3 DNA follows: TGTGCCAGCAGTACCCCGGACAGGGGTAGAAGCTATGGCTACACCTTC.

Here the CDR3 reads CASSRSPSYEQYF. CDR3 DNA sequence: TGCGCCAGCAGCCGATCCCCCTCCTACGAGCAGTACTTC. The gene calls are TRBV4-1 and TRBJ2-7; D remains unclear. This CDR3 has 13 residues. The V gene lost 4 bases and the J gene lost 0 bases, with 7 bases spanning the gap. Germline CDR1 is MGHRA and CDR2 is YSYEKL.

The chain employs TRBV3-1 and TRBJ2-7, with TRBD2 matching 11 bases. The junction had 5 bases not matched to a gene; V was cut back by 5 bases and J by 2 bases. The CDR3 loop spans 15 amino acids. Germline V lookup: CDR1 LGHDT, CDR2 YNNKEL (reference sequence). The CDR3: CASSNRLAGPYEQYF. CDR3 nucleotide sequence: TGTGCCAGCAGCAACCGACTAGCGGGGCCCTACGAGCAGTACTTC.

V gene TRBV20-1 combines with J gene TRBJ2-5, with 11 bases that match TRBD2. Germline CDR1 and CDR2: DFQATT and SNEGSKA (reference sequence). Losses at the gene ends were 2 bases for V and 1 base for J; bases not matched to a gene: 12. This CDR3 region has 18 residues. This CDR3 is CSARTASGGSNTQETQYF. The CDR3 DNA is TGCAGTGCTAGAACTGCTAGCGGGGGGTCTAATACCCAAGAGACCCAGTACTTC.

The CDR3 coding sequence is TGTGCCAGCAGCTTAATTTGGGATACGCAGTATTTT. This gives the protein CASSLIWDTQYF. The genes are TRBV7-9 and TRBJ2-3; D is unclear. Trimming left V 2 bases short and J 6 bases short, with 6 bases between. The CDR3 runs to 12 residues. Germline loops: CDR1 SEHNR, CDR2 FQNEAQ (reference sequence).

This clonotype was counted between two and nine times. This sequence joins TRBV6-5 and TRBJ2-7; D gene unclear. The ends were cut back, 2 bases at V and 5 bases at J, with 7 bases in the middle. The CDR3 runs 12 residues. The germline V gene encodes CDR1 MNHEY and CDR2 SVGAGI. The DNA of the CDR3 is TGTGCCAGCAGTTACCCGGGTAACGAGCAGTACTTC. It specifies CASSYPGNEQYF.

This clonotype is a singleton in its sample. The chain is built from TRBV4-1 and TRBJ1-2; D remains ambiguous. Trimming took 3 bases from V and 0 from J, leaving 14 bases between them. Germline V CDR1 and CDR2: MGHRA, YSYEKL. This CDR3 has 16 amino acids. The CDR3 reads CASSHPGRTTNYGYTF. CDR3 coding DNA: TGCGCCAGCAGCCACCCAGGACGGACTACTAACTATGGCTACACCTTC.

The rearrangement links TRBV6-5 to TRBJ2-7; 9 nucleotides line up with TRBD2. The J segment lost 3 bases and the V segment lost 5 bases, leaving 8 bases of the junction unmatched. CDR3 size: 15 residues. Germline-derived CDR1 and CDR2 are MNHEY and SVGAGI. Here the CDR3 reads CASSLTSGPLYEQYF. The CDR3 DNA is TGTGCCAGCAGTCTCACTAGCGGGCCACTCTACGAGCAGTACTTC.

J is TRBJ1-5 and V is TRBV5-1, with 7 bases fitting TRBD1. Germline CDR1 SGHRS, CDR2 YFSETQ. The CDR3 is 15 residues long. V shed 0 bases, J shed 1 base, and the junction held 1 base outside the gene matches. The CDR3: CASSLGQGSNQPQHF. In DNA form, the CDR3 reads TGCGCCAGCAGCTTGGGACAGGGCAGCAATCAGCCCCAGCATTTT.

This chain uses TRBV27 with TRBJ2-1; D is ambiguous. The CDR3 is 13 residues long. Trimming took off 7 bases at V and 8 bases at J, with 15 bases between the two ends. Germline CDR1 and CDR2: MNHEY and SMNVEV (reference sequence). The CDR3 is CASTTRGPDEQFF. Written as DNA, the CDR3 is TGTGCCAGCACGACGCGCGGACCGGATGAGCAGTTCTTC.

This chain uses TRBV15 with TRBJ2-3, with a weak D call TRBD2 (6 bases). V gave up 1 base and J gave up 2 bases, with 10 bases separating them. The V gene's germline CDR1 is LNHNV and CDR2 YYDKDF (reference sequence). This CDR3 comprises 15 residues. Here the CDR3 reads CATSRAGLHTDTQYF. The CDR3, as DNA: TGTGCCACCAGCAGAGCAGGACTACACACAGATACGCAGTATTTT.

The chain recombines TRBV18 with TRBJ2-1; D gene uncertain. With 0 bases removed from V and 3 bases from J, the gap between germline ends came to 12 bases. The CDR3 extends over 16 amino acids. In germline, CDR1 is KGHSH, CDR2 LQKENI. In DNA, the CDR3 is TGTGCCAGCTCACCACCAGATGGAAGGCTCTACAATGAGCAGTTCTTC. This encodes CASSPPDGRLYNEQFF.

The chain employs TRBV29-1 and TRBJ1-2; the match to TRBD1 covers 10 bases. This CDR3 spans 14 amino acids. Losses at the gene ends were 5 bases for V and 4 bases for J; bases not matched to a gene: 7. CDR1 is SQVTM, CDR2 ANQGSEA, per germline. CDR3 DNA sequence: TGCAGCGTTAACACCGGGACAGGGGCCTATGGCTACACCTTC. It specifies CSVNTGTGAYGYTF.

This chain joins TRBV7-9 and TRBJ2-1; 14 nucleotides match TRBD2. Germline lookup yields CDR1 SEHNR and CDR2 FQNEAQ (reference sequence). V shed 4 bases, J shed 7 bases, and the junction held 6 bases outside the gene matches. CDR3 length: 16 residues. CDR3 DNA sequence: TGTGCCAGCAGCTCAAGACTAGCGGGAGGGCCTAATGAGCAGTTCTTC. This codes for CASSSRLAGGPNEQFF.

This sequence joins TRBV19 and TRBJ1-5; D is undetermined. The CDR3 runs 14 residues. Germline V gene data show CDR1 as LNHDA and CDR2 as SQIVND (reference sequence). Trimming took off 6 bases at V and 3 bases at J, with 12 bases between the two ends. The CDR3 DNA sequence: TGTGCCAGTAGCAGTATAACAGTCAATCAGCCCCAGCATTTT. The encoded protein is CASSSITVNQPQHF.